A selection of T cell receptor beta chains follows, all from one sample in a study of blood T cell repertoires in COVID-19. The method was immunoSEQ multiplex PCR; TCRdb's version includes in-frame clones alone and lacks a portion of them. The repertoire has 390,000 or so clones, 80% to 90% of them found once; the top ten carry 0.9% to 1.1%. Sequenced input: PBMCs or T cells enriched from blood (not recorded which). The receptors were gathered from a man between 18 and 35 years old who had recovered from COVID-19. Each CDR3 is given without its conserved first and last residue.

J gene: TRBJ2-5
CDR3 length: 11
V gene: TRBV27
CDR3 protein: ASSFSGLGTQY

J gene: TRBJ2-5
CDR3 length: 13
V gene: TRBV5-1
CDR3 protein: ASSLTPAPEETQY

J gene: TRBJ2-7
CDR3 length: 13
V gene: TRBV5-8
CDR3 protein: ASSLASGGPYEQY

J gene: TRBJ1-1
CDR3 length: 11
V gene: TRBV7-9
CDR3 protein: ASRSQGTTEAF

J gene: TRBJ2-7
CDR3 length: 10
V gene: TRBV4-2
CDR3 protein: ASSQGYYEQY

J gene: TRBJ1-2
CDR3 length: 11
V gene: TRBV11-2
CDR3 protein: ASSLDGGFGYT

J gene: TRBJ1-3
CDR3 length: 14
V gene: TRBV7-9
CDR3 protein: ASSPVETGAGNTIY

J gene: TRBJ1-1
CDR3 length: 14
V gene: TRBV18
CDR3 protein: ASSMSAGDLDTEAF

J gene: TRBJ1-1
CDR3 length: 9
V gene: TRBV20-1
CDR3 protein: SAPQVGLAF

J gene: TRBJ1-5
CDR3 length: 11
V gene: TRBV18
CDR3 protein: ASSLDRVKPQH

J gene: TRBJ1-1
CDR3 length: 14
V gene: TRBV7-6
CDR3 protein: ASSQRGQGANTEAF

J gene: TRBJ1-5
CDR3 length: 14
V gene: TRBV28
CDR3 protein: ASHSQQRTSNQPQH

J gene: TRBJ1-2
CDR3 length: 13
V gene: TRBV11-2
CDR3 protein: ASSPLQGRWYGYT

J gene: TRBJ2-3
CDR3 length: 11
V gene: TRBV29-1
CDR3 protein: SAGTLLTDTQY

J gene: TRBJ2-7
CDR3 length: 13
V gene: TRBV5-1
CDR3 protein: ASRPAGQGSYEQY

J gene: TRBJ1-2
CDR3 length: 11
V gene: TRBV29-1
CDR3 protein: SVVGGQIYGYT

J gene: TRBJ2-2
CDR3 length: 12
V gene: TRBV19
CDR3 protein: ASSHTSVAGELF

J gene: TRBJ1-1
CDR3 length: 15
V gene: TRBV15
CDR3 protein: ATSSGGRGDRNTEAF

J gene: TRBJ2-7
CDR3 length: 14
V gene: TRBV28
CDR3 protein: ASSLSSSGKFYEQY

J gene: TRBJ2-5
CDR3 length: 12
V gene: TRBV7-9
CDR3 protein: ASSWGLAGETQY

J gene: TRBJ1-2
CDR3 length: 13
V gene: TRBV19
CDR3 protein: ASSMSGSANYGYT

J gene: TRBJ1-1
CDR3 length: 14
V gene: TRBV4-1
CDR3 protein: ASSQDTSGSNTEAF

J gene: TRBJ1-6
CDR3 length: 17
V gene: TRBV5-6
CDR3 protein: ASSLTWQSGTGAKSPLH

J gene: TRBJ1-5
CDR3 length: 11
V gene: TRBV5-1
CDR3 protein: ASSLGRSQPQH

J gene: TRBJ1-1
CDR3 length: 13
V gene: TRBV6-5
CDR3 protein: ASSYQRGLNTEAF

J gene: TRBJ1-4
CDR3 length: 16
V gene: TRBV28
CDR3 protein: ASSLYRTGESHNEKLF

J gene: TRBJ1-1
CDR3 length: 11
V gene: TRBV30
CDR3 protein: AWCPGTNTEAF

J gene: TRBJ2-7
CDR3 length: 9
V gene: TRBV18
CDR3 protein: ASSPFYEQY

J gene: TRBJ2-7
CDR3 length: 9
V gene: TRBV6-5
CDR3 protein: ASPRGREQY

J gene: TRBJ2-5
CDR3 length: 11
V gene: TRBV2
CDR3 protein: ASSQDSGETQY

J gene: TRBJ1-5
CDR3 length: 10
V gene: TRBV7-2
CDR3 protein: ASSLDGQPQH

J gene: TRBJ2-4
CDR3 length: 13
V gene: TRBV25-1
CDR3 protein: ASSGGLIAKNIQY

J gene: TRBJ1-1
CDR3 length: 11
V gene: TRBV19
CDR3 protein: ASSIQGNTEAF

J gene: TRBJ2-7
CDR3 length: 10
V gene: TRBV5-1
CDR3 protein: ASSRGDLEQY

J gene: TRBJ2-7
CDR3 length: 11
V gene: TRBV5-1
CDR3 protein: ASSASGSYEQY

J gene: TRBJ2-1
CDR3 length: 13
V gene: TRBV7-9
CDR3 protein: ASSSGQGRGNEQF

J gene: TRBJ1-6
CDR3 length: 13
V gene: TRBV27
CDR3 protein: ASSLSQGAHSPLH

J gene: TRBJ2-7
CDR3 length: 11
V gene: TRBV24-1
CDR3 protein: ATSTPGVQEQY

J gene: TRBJ1-1
CDR3 length: 10
V gene: TRBV20-1
CDR3 protein: SASAGGTEAF

J gene: TRBJ2-3
CDR3 length: 11
V gene: TRBV11-2
CDR3 protein: ASSSASADTQY

J gene: TRBJ2-1
CDR3 length: 13
V gene: TRBV27
CDR3 protein: ASSSRLRRSNEQF

J gene: TRBJ2-7
CDR3 length: 9
V gene: TRBV2
CDR3 protein: ASRGNYEQY

J gene: TRBJ1-1
CDR3 length: 13
V gene: TRBV2
CDR3 protein: ASRSDGGANTEAF

J gene: TRBJ2-7
CDR3 length: 11
V gene: TRBV5-4
CDR3 protein: ASSPERGGEQY

J gene: TRBJ1-4
CDR3 length: 14
V gene: TRBV3-1/TRBV3-2
CDR3 protein: ASSQDLSGFREKLF

J gene: TRBJ1-2
CDR3 length: 12
V gene: TRBV7-9
CDR3 protein: ASSIGQGSYGYT

J gene: TRBJ2-5
CDR3 length: 12
V gene: TRBV9
CDR3 protein: ASSVRGGLETQY

J gene: TRBJ1-5
CDR3 length: 13
V gene: TRBV29-1
CDR3 protein: SVVETGGRNQPQH

J gene: TRBJ2-7
CDR3 length: 12
V gene: TRBV2
CDR3 protein: ASSGDRYSYEQY

J gene: TRBJ1-5
CDR3 length: 14
V gene: TRBV28
CDR3 protein: ASSPRAGTGSQPQH

J gene: TRBJ2-5
CDR3 length: 13
V gene: TRBV7-9
CDR3 protein: ASSLAAGGEETQY

J gene: TRBJ2-3
CDR3 length: 14
V gene: TRBV3-1/TRBV3-2
CDR3 protein: ASSLRSSGNTDTQY

J gene: TRBJ2-2
CDR3 length: 12
V gene: TRBV5-1
CDR3 protein: ASSMTGATGELF

J gene: TRBJ2-2
CDR3 length: 11
V gene: TRBV7-3
CDR3 protein: ASSLRRAGELF

J gene: TRBJ1-5
CDR3 length: 14
V gene: TRBV4-3
CDR3 protein: ASSQDGGQGGQPQH

J gene: TRBJ1-5
CDR3 length: 14
V gene: TRBV6-5
CDR3 protein: ASSLNRDRAPQPQH

J gene: TRBJ2-3
CDR3 length: 16
V gene: TRBV19
CDR3 protein: ASSLGSGGKFSTDTQY

J gene: TRBJ1-2
CDR3 length: 13
V gene: TRBV6-5
CDR3 protein: ASSYHSGIFYGYT

J gene: TRBJ2-5
CDR3 length: 13
V gene: TRBV6-2/TRBV6-3
CDR3 protein: ASSPPMGRQETQY